This T cell receptor beta chain stems from a study of blood T cell repertoires in COVID-19. Study details: Some COVID-19 samples were acute and others convalescent; all came from the United States, Italy and Spain.

Looked up from germline, CDR1 is MNHEY and CDR2 is SVGEGT. The CDR3 length is 18 residues. V was clipped by 0 bases and J by 2 bases; unmatched bases: 8. Participants' reported clinical history set cohort assignment. Before being deemed recovered, Cohort 3 donors had two negative PCRs, clearance, or symptom resolution. Per the authors' pipeline: Researchers report that nucleated cell counts were estimated from reference gene primer amplification. Profiled with immunoSEQ multiplex PCR; TCRdb holds only in-frame clones, not every one. V and J calls and clone size follow that table, whereas D and trimming were derived from the DNA. Here the sample spans about 440,000 clones, 90% being singletons.

The sequence derives from a man aged 18 to 35 who had recovered from COVID-19. The sample was PBMCs or T cells enriched from blood (not recorded which). The chain joins TRBV6-2 or TRBV6-3 to TRBJ2-3, with TRBD1 matching over 10 bases. The chain's CDR3 is CASSYSSFGTGATDTQYF. For the CDR3, the DNA is TGTGCCAGCAGTTACTCGAGTTTTGGGACAGGGGCCACAGATACGCAGTATTTT.